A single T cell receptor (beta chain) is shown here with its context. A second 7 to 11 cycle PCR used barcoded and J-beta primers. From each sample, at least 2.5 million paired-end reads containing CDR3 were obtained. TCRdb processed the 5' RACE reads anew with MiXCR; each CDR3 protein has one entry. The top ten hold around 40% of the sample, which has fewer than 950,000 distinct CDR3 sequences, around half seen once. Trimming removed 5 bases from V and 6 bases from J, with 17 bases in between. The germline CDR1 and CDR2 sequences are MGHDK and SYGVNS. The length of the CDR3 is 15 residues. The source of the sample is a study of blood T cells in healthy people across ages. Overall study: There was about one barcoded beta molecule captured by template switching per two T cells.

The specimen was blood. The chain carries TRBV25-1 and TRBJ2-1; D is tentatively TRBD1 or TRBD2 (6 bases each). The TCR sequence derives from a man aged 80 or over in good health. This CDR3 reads CASSKQGGDSNEQFF. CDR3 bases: TGTGCCAGCAGTAAACAGGGTGGGGACTCCAATGAGCAGTTCTTC.